This entry lists 17 T cell receptor beta chains sequenced from one sample in a study of Graves' ophthalmopathy and Graves' hyperthyroidism. Using RNA transcripts, the TCR beta CDR3 regions were amplified. HTBI primers served in a first-round RT-PCR, which a second-round multiplex PCR followed. TCRdb redid the calling of the multiplex PCR reads with MiXCR, one entry per CDR3 protein. The sample yields 900,000 to 1,200,000 distinct CDR3 sequences, roughly 35% seen once. Sequenced: peripheral blood or thyroid tissue (not recorded which). The receptor source for this set is an adult man with Graves' hyperthyroidism.

This clonotype was detected many times. This chain connects TRBV10-3 to TRBJ2-5, with a possible D match to TRBD1 (5 bases). The CDR3 is 13 residues long. The germline CDR1 and CDR2 sequences are ENHRY and SYGVKD. Trimming removed 4 bases from V and 5 bases from J, with 11 bases in between. The CDR3 loop reads CAISGPGKETQYF. As DNA, the CDR3 is TGTGCCATCAGTGGGCCAGGGAAGGAGACCCAGTACTTC.

This clonotype appeared many times. V is TRBV24-1 and J is TRBJ1-5; 8 bases are shared with TRBD1. The CDR3 totals 16 residues. V shed 2 bases and J 0 bases; nucleotides not matched to a gene: 2. Per the germline V gene, CDR1 is KGHDR and CDR2 is SFDVKD. The CDR3 nucleotides are TGTGCCACCAGTGATTCGACAGGGGATAGCAATCAGCCCCAGCATTTT. Encoded protein: CATSDSTGDSNQPQHF.

The V and J genes are TRBV7-9 and TRBJ2-7, with TRBD2 matching 7 bases. This CDR3 has 14 amino acids. Trimming removed 4 bases from V and 5 bases from J; junction bases left unmatched: 8. Germline-derived CDR1 and CDR2 are SEHNR and FQNEAQ (reference sequence). The CDR3 DNA reads as TGTGCCAGCAGCTCTTCGACTAGCTTCGACGAGCAGTACTTC. Translation gives CASSSSTSFDEQYF.

The chain has TRBV6-5 and TRBJ2-2; 9 positions match TRBD1. This CDR3 spans 15 amino acids. The J segment lost 4 bases and the V segment lost 7 bases, leaving 7 bases of the junction unmatched. Germline CDR1 reads MNHEY; CDR2 reads SVGAGI. The CDR3 nucleotides are TGTGCCAGCATTCCGGGACAGGGATCCACCGGGGAGCTGTTTTTT. As protein: CASIPGQGSTGELFF.

This clonotype was found a few times. The V call is TRBV29-1, the J call TRBJ1-1, with 7 bases that match TRBD1. The germline gives CDR1 SQVTM, CDR2 ANQGSEA. This CDR3 is 13 amino acids long. J was trimmed by 0 bases and V by 7 bases; bases with no gene match: 5. The CDR3 region is CSALGQLNTEAFF. Written as DNA, the CDR3 is TGCAGCGCCTTGGGACAGCTGAACACTGAAGCTTTCTTT.

A remark on this clonotype: With a much larger clone just one base away, this may be a read error. The DNA is omitted, as the CDR3 cannot be located on it reliably, and the CDR3 follows TCRdb's listing. V gene TRBV20-1 combines with J gene TRBJ2-2; the DNA was not used to check the table's D call, TRBD1. The CDR3 is 13 residues long, ends included. The germline CDR1 and CDR2 sequences are DFQATT and SNEGSKA (reference sequence). This CDR3 reads CSTSGQGVGELFF.

The J gene is TRBJ1-6, the V gene TRBV13; unclear D gene. Between the trimmed V and J ends, which lost 5 bases and 9 bases, there was a span of 35 bases. The CDR3 extends over 21 amino acids. Germline V gene data show CDR1 as PRHDT and CDR2 as FYEKMQ (reference sequence). CDR3 DNA sequence: TGTGCCAGCAGCAAAGGTCTGGCAGGTAGTAGAATCCACCAAGGGATTTCACCCCTCCACTTT. It encodes CASSKGLAGSRIHQGISPLHF.

This clonotype was counted many times. The J gene is TRBJ1-1, the V gene TRBV2; TRBD1 matches at 8 bases. There are 12 residues in the CDR3. The germline V gene has CDR1 SNHLY and CDR2 FYNNEI. J was trimmed by 8 bases and V by 8 bases; bases with no gene match: 7. CDR3 loop: CASERTGPEAFF. The CDR3 DNA is TGTGCCAGCGAGAGGACAGGGCCGGAAGCTTTCTTT.

This clonotype was seen only a few times. The V and J genes are TRBV29-1 and TRBJ2-1; 9 bases are a match to TRBD2. The CDR3 loop spans 13 amino acids. Trimming removed 4 bases from V and 7 bases from J; junction bases left unmatched: 5. Germline-derived CDR1 and CDR2 are SQVTM and ANQGSEA. The CDR3 sequence is CSVVAGGPNEQFF. As DNA, the CDR3 is TGCAGCGTTGTGGCGGGAGGGCCTAATGAGCAGTTCTTC.

The chain uses TRBV7-7 and TRBJ2-5, with 9 bases aligning to TRBD2. V was pared by 5 bases and J by 5 bases, with 9 bases of the junction left unmatched. Germline V gene sequence: CDR1 SSHAT, CDR2 FNYEAQ (reference sequence). This CDR3 region has 15 residues. CDR3 residues: CASSRHSGGGETQYF. As DNA, the CDR3 is TGTGCCAGCAGCCGGCATAGCGGGGGCGGGGAGACCCAGTACTTC.

Details on this clonotype: Being one base from a much bigger clone, this may be a read error. The V gene is TRBV6-1, the J gene TRBJ1-5, with no clear D. In germline, CDR1 is MNHNS, CDR2 SASEGT. This CDR3 contains 13 residues. V gave up 8 bases and J gave up 4 bases, with 12 bases separating them. The CDR3 DNA sequence: TGTGCCAGCCTAATCGGGGAGAATCAGCCCCAGCATTTT. Its translation: CASLIGENQPQHF.

The chain links TRBV7-9 to TRBJ2-5; TRBD2 agrees at 7 bases. The CDR3 is 14 residues long. The germline V gene has CDR1 SEHNR and CDR2 FQNEAQ (reference sequence). V dropped 5 bases and J dropped 4; count of bases not matched to a gene: 7. DNA of the CDR3: TGTGCCAGCAGCCAGTGGACTAGTATAGAGACCCAGTACTTC. This gives the protein CASSQWTSIETQYF.

CDR3 sequence reads: CASSDAGWWGYTF. In nucleotides, the CDR3 is TGTGCCAGCAGCGACGCAGGGTGGTGGGGCTACACCTTC. The chain has TRBV4-2 and TRBJ1-2; tentative D call: TRBD1 (5 bases). CDR3 length: 13 residues. Trimming took off 5 bases at V and 8 bases at J, with 15 bases between the two ends. CDR1 LGHNA and CDR2 YNFKEQ come from the germline V gene.

In this sample, this clonotype turned up a few times. A much larger clone sits a single nucleotide away, making a read error possible. This sequence joins TRBV5-1 and TRBJ1-1, with D possibly TRBD1 on 5 matching bases. CDR3 length: 13 residues. Germline loops: CDR1 SGHRS, CDR2 YFSETQ. Between the trimmed V and J ends, which lost 4 bases and 2 bases, there was a span of 9 bases. CDR3 sequence reads: CASSQQDNTEAFF. CDR3 DNA sequence: TGCGCCAGCAGCCAACAGGATAACACTGAAGCTTTCTTT.

DNA for the CDR3: TGCAGTGCTACCTCCGATCCTTATAGCAATCAGCCCCAGCATTTT. It yields the protein CSATSDPYSNQPQHF. This rearrangement joins TRBV20-1 to TRBJ1-5, with D unresolved. V was trimmed by 4 bases and J by 0 bases, leaving 13 bases between them. This CDR3 has 15 residues. Germline-derived CDR1 and CDR2 are DFQATT and SNEGSKA (reference sequence).

This clonotype was detected many times. V gene TRBV5-8 combines with J gene TRBJ2-6; D is uncertain. Germline-derived CDR1 and CDR2 are SGHTS and YDEGEE. This CDR3 contains 16 residues. Deletions cut 3 bases from V and 0 bases from J, with 10 bases between. The DNA of the CDR3 is TGTGCCAGCAGCTGGAATATAGGCTCTGGGGCCAACGTCCTGACTTTC. Its protein product is CASSWNIGSGANVLTF.

V and J are TRBV4-3 and TRBJ1-5, with D possibly matching TRBD1 (6 bases). The CDR3 has 15 residues. Germline lookup yields CDR1 LGHNA and CDR2 YSLEER. Deletions cut 1 base from V and 6 bases from J, with 13 bases between. As DNA, the CDR3 is TGCGCCAGCAGCCAAGTCAGGGGAAGGGGTCAGCCCCAGCATTTT. This sequence encodes CASSQVRGRGQPQHF.